These 8 T cell receptor beta chains came from one sample sequenced in a study of blood T cell repertoires in COVID-19. Sequencing used immunoSEQ multiplex PCR; TCRdb keeps in-frame clones, though not all of them. Among some 160,000 clones, about 80% were seen once, and the ten largest hold 15% to 20%. What was sequenced was PBMCs or T cells enriched from blood (not recorded which). The receptors here all came from a woman between 70 and 85 years old in a cohort exposed to, infected with or recovered from COVID-19 (not recorded which).

CDR3 bases: TGTGCCAGCAGCCCAGCTGGGACAGGGGCCTCGTCAGATACGCAGTATTTT. This sequence encodes CASSPAGTGASSDTQYF. The V and J genes are TRBV7-3 and TRBJ2-3, with 10 bases aligning to TRBD1. V was pared by 5 bases and J by 4 bases, with 12 bases of the junction left unmatched. The CDR3 consists of 17 residues. Per germline, CDR1 SGHTA and CDR2 FQGTGA.

The chain is built from TRBV12-3 or TRBV12-4 and TRBJ2-3, with a tentative D call TRBD1 (5 bases). Trimming pared 4 bases from V and 3 bases from J, leaving 5 bases between. CDR3 length: 12 amino acids. The CDR3 nucleotides are TGTGCCAGCAGTTCAGGGACAGATACGCAGTATTTT. It is translated as CASSSGTDTQYF.

The CDR3 spells CASSLLGRGLADTQYF. CDR3 DNA: TGTGCCAGCAGCTTGTTAGGCAGGGGGCTCGCAGATACGCAGTATTTT. The chain has TRBV5-6 and TRBJ2-3, with TRBD1 matching over 8 bases. CDR1 SGHDT and CDR2 YYEEEE come from the germline V gene. The CDR3 has 16 residues. The V and J ends lost 1 base and 4 bases, in that order; junction bases with no gene match: 8.

For the CDR3, the DNA is TGTGCCAGCTCACCGGACAGGGAGCCCACTGAAGCTTTCTTT. It is translated as CASSPDREPTEAFF. This rearrangement joins TRBV18 to TRBJ1-1, with TRBD1 matching 8 bases. The ends lost 3 bases at V and 4 bases at J; junction bases unmatched: 4. From germline, CDR1 is KGHSH and CDR2 LQKENI. The CDR3 sequence is 14 residues long. The full variable domain, with the rest looked up from reference TRBV18 and TRBJ1-1, is NAGVMQNPRHLVRRRGQEARLRCSPMKGHSHVYWYRQLPEEGLKFMVYLQKENIIDESGMPKERFSAEFPKEGPSILRIQQVVRGDSAAYFCASSPDREPTEAFFGQGTRLTVV.

This clone was seen just once. J is TRBJ2-1 and V is TRBV2; 10 positions agree with TRBD2. The CDR3 consists of 13 residues. The germline gives CDR1 SNHLY, CDR2 FYNNEI. Germline trimming cut 8 bases from V and 6 bases from J; bases unmatched to any gene: 4. CDR3: CASGTSVSNEQFF. The CDR3 region has the DNA TGTGCCAGCGGGACTAGCGTCTCCAATGAGCAGTTCTTC.

The rearrangement uses TRBV28 and TRBJ2-1; possible D gene TRBD2, 6 bases. V was shortened by 3 bases and J by 9 bases, with 12 bases between the two germline ends. The CDR3 runs to 13 residues. CDR1 is MDHEN and CDR2 is SYDVKM in the germline V gene. This CDR3 is CASSFAGWGEQFF. The DNA for the CDR3 is TGTGCCAGCAGTTTCGCGGGGTGGGGTGAGCAGTTCTTC.

The CDR3 sequence: CASSKTGTSGYNEQFF. CDR3 nucleotides: TGTGCCAGCAGCAAAACCGGGACTAGCGGCTACAATGAGCAGTTCTTC. V is TRBV4-2 and J is TRBJ2-1; 11 nucleotides line up with TRBD2. The ends lost 5 bases at V and 3 bases at J; junction bases unmatched: 6. Per germline, CDR1 LGHNA and CDR2 YNFKEQ. The CDR3 consists of 16 residues.

This chain links TRBV19 with TRBJ2-3; 7 bases are shared with TRBD1. V shed 5 bases, J shed 3 bases, and the junction held 5 bases outside the gene matches. The CDR3 covers 14 residues. CDR1 and CDR2 from the germline V gene are LNHDA and SQIVND (reference sequence). The DNA of the CDR3 is TGTGCCAGTAGTGCTGACAGGGCGACAGATACGCAGTATTTT. Translation: CASSADRATDTQYF.